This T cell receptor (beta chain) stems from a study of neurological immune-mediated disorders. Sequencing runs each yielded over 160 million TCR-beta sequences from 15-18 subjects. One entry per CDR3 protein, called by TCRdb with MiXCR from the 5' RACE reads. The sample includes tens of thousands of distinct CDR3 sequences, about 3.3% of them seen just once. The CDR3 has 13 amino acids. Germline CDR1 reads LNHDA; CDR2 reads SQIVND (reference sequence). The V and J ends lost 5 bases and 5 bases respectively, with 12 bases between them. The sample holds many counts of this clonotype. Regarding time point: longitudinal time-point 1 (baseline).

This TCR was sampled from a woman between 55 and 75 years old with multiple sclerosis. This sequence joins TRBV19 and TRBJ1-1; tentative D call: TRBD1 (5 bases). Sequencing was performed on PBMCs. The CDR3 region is CASSARQRTEAFF. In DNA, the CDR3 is TGTGCCAGTAGTGCCCGACAGCGAACTGAAGCTTTCTTT.